The 18 T cell receptor beta chains reported below all come from one sample, sequenced in a study of human T cells and chemical hapten exposure. TCRdb analysed the RACE reads with MiXCR anew, one entry per CDR3 protein. This sample has 250,000 or so distinct CDR3 sequences, with about 7.7% found just once. Specified time point: pre-sensitization, week 0. Treatment defined: therapeutic diphenylcyclopropenone sensitization with weekly scalp DPC. The specimen comprised whole blood, sampled in connection with sensitization to the hapten diphenylcyclopropenone (DPC). Source of these receptors: a young man with alopecia areata. Some clones in this sample may be carry-over from other donors' samples.

The chain has TRBV5-1 and TRBJ2-3; D gene ambiguous. In germline, CDR1 is SGHRS, CDR2 YFSETQ. This CDR3 has 11 residues. V was trimmed by 7 bases and J by 5 bases, leaving 8 bases between them. DNA for the CDR3: TGCGCCAGCCTCGGGCAAGATACGCAGTATTTT. Protein sequence: CASLGQDTQYF. The entire variable domain, with the rest obtained from reference TRBV5-1 and TRBJ2-3, is as follows: KAGVTQTPRYLIKTRGQQVTLSCSPISGHRSVSWYQQTPGQGLQFLFEYFSETQRNKGNFPGRFSGRQFSNSRSEMNVSTLELGDSALYLCASLGQDTQYFGPGTRLTVL.

The chain has TRBV4-3 and TRBJ1-3, with a possible D match to TRBD1 (5 bases). Per the germline V gene, CDR1 is LGHNA and CDR2 is YSLEER. V was pared by 2 bases and J by 2 bases, with 7 bases between. The CDR3 extends over 14 amino acids. The CDR3 DNA follows: TGCGCCAGCAGCCAAACAGGACCTGGAAACACCATATATTTT. Residues: CASSQTGPGNTIYF.

The V gene is TRBV7-2, the J gene TRBJ1-1, with 10 bases fitting TRBD1. V was pared by 3 bases and J by 1 base, with 5 bases of the junction left unmatched. The CDR3 is 16 residues long. Germline V gives CDR1 SGHTA, CDR2 FQGNSA. CDR3 DNA: TGTGCCAGCAGCTTGACCGGGACAGGGGCGAACACTGAAGCTTTCTTT. This codes for CASSLTGTGANTEAFF.

This clonotype was found a few times. The chain combines TRBV6-6 with TRBJ2-7; D unclear. Germline CDR1 and CDR2: MNHNY and SVGAGI (reference sequence). V shed 4 bases and J shed 0 bases, with 7 bases lying between them. This CDR3 is built from 13 residues. This CDR3 is CASSSSTSYEQYV. In DNA, the CDR3 is TGTGCCAGCAGTTCCAGCACCTCCTACGAGCAGTACGTC.

The rearrangement uses TRBV5-1 and TRBJ2-2; 7 bases are a match to TRBD2. J was trimmed by 0 bases and V by 6 bases; bases with no gene match: 11. This CDR3 is built from 17 residues. CDR1 SGHRS and CDR2 YFSETQ come from the germline V gene. The DNA of the CDR3 is TGCGCCAGCAAAGGCCCAGCGGGGCCAGCGAACACCGGGGAGCTGTTTTTT. This sequence encodes CASKGPAGPANTGELFF.

This sequence joins TRBV5-5 and TRBJ2-7, with 7 bases matching TRBD1. The CDR3 contains 15 residues. Trimming removed 2 bases from V and 3 bases from J; junction bases left unmatched: 8. Germline CDR1 reads SGHKS; CDR2 reads YYEKEE (reference sequence). The CDR3 DNA reads TGTGCCAGCAGCTTAACCGGGACAGATGACTACGAGCAGTACGTC. It specifies CASSLTGTDDYEQYV.

This chain uses TRBV5-1 with TRBJ2-1; 9 bases map to TRBD2. V lost 6 bases and J lost 4; bases outside the gene matches: 8. This CDR3 comprises 15 residues. Germline-derived CDR1 and CDR2 are SGHRS and YFSETQ. The CDR3: CASKLSSGVYNEQFF. The CDR3 nucleotides read TGCGCCAGCAAGCTTTCTAGCGGGGTTTACAATGAGCAGTTCTTC.

This clonotype was seen repeatedly, ten times or more. J is TRBJ2-7 and V is TRBV6-2 or TRBV6-3; possibly TRBD1 for D (6 bases). Germline V lookup: CDR1 MNHEY, CDR2 SVGEGT. V lost 2 bases, J lost 3 bases, and 20 bases lay in between. The CDR3 has 17 residues. The CDR3 region has the DNA TGTGCCAGCAGTTACGATCTGACGGGACACCCTAACTACGAGCAGTACTTC. It yields the protein CASSYDLTGHPNYEQYF.

In DNA, the CDR3 is TGTGCCAGCAGCTTAGACGGGACAGGGGACAAAGAGACCCAGTACTTC. It specifies CASSLDGTGDKETQYF. This chain connects TRBV7-9 to TRBJ2-5; 10 positions agree with TRBD1. The CDR3 is made up of 16 amino acids. From germline, CDR1 is SEHNR and CDR2 FQNEAQ (reference sequence). The V and J ends lost 1 base and 3 bases, in that order; junction bases with no gene match: 5. The variable domain in full, with the rest retrieved from reference TRBV7-9 and TRBJ2-5, is DTGVSQNPRHKITKRGQNVTFRCDPISEHNRLYWYRQTLGQGPEFLTYFQNEAQLEKSRLLSDRFSAERPKGSFSTLEIQRTEQGDSAMYLCASSLDGTGDKETQYFGPGTRLLVL.

This clonotype was counted only a few times. The rearrangement joins TRBV20-1 to TRBJ2-1; 8 nucleotides align to TRBD1. Germline loops: CDR1 DFQATT, CDR2 SNEGSKA (reference sequence). V was pared by 6 bases and J by 6 bases, with 13 bases of the junction left unmatched. The CDR3 is 15 amino acids. Here the CDR3 DNA reads TGCAGTGCCTATCTCGGACAGGGATTGCCCAATGAGCAGTTCTTC. It is translated as CSAYLGQGLPNEQFF.

The rearrangement links TRBV5-1 to TRBJ1-1, with a possible D match to TRBD1 (5 bases). The CDR3 runs to 15 residues. Deletions cut 4 bases from V and 5 bases from J, with 18 bases between. Per germline, CDR1 SGHRS and CDR2 YFSETQ. Written as DNA, the CDR3 is TGCGCCAGCAGCCCCGGACAATTCACGGGTACTGAAGCTTTCTTT. Protein sequence: CASSPGQFTGTEAFF. The variable domain in full, with the rest retrieved from reference TRBV5-1 and TRBJ1-1, is KAGVTQTPRYLIKTRGQQVTLSCSPISGHRSVSWYQQTPGQGLQFLFEYFSETQRNKGNFPGRFSGRQFSNSRSEMNVSTLELGDSALYLCASSPGQFTGTEAFFGQGTRLTVV.

This clonotype came up a few times. The V and J genes are TRBV7-3 and TRBJ2-3; no clear D gene. Germline CDR1 is SGHTA and CDR2 is FQGTGA. The ends were cut back, 0 bases at V and 4 bases at J, with 11 bases in the middle. The CDR3 runs 15 residues. CDR3 loop: CASSLTDRRADTQYF. Here the CDR3 DNA reads TGTGCCAGCAGCTTAACCGACCGCCGGGCAGATACGCAGTATTTT.

J is TRBJ2-2 and V is TRBV20-1; D unresolved. CDR3 length: 15 residues. With 0 bases removed from V and 3 bases from J, the gap between germline ends came to 11 bases. Germline V CDR1 and CDR2: DFQATT, SNEGSKA (reference sequence). DNA for the CDR3: TGCAGTGCTAGAGACCCAGGTTCCGACACCGGGGAGCTGTTTTTT. This codes for CSARDPGSDTGELFF.

This clonotype was seen at least ten times. The chain has TRBV5-1 and TRBJ1-1; unclear D gene. Germline V gene lookup returns CDR1 SGHRS and CDR2 YFSETQ. The CDR3 has 16 amino acids. Trimming took off 5 bases at V and 0 bases at J, with 17 bases between the two ends. The CDR3 sequence is CASRPTSATMNTEAFF. CDR3 sequence (DNA): TGCGCCAGCAGACCGACCTCAGCGACTATGAACACTGAAGCTTTCTTT.

The V gene is TRBV7-2, the J gene TRBJ1-5; D possibly corresponds to TRBD1 (5 bases). Germline assignment: CDR1 SGHTA and CDR2 FQGNSA. This CDR3 has 14 amino acids. The V and J ends lost 1 base and 7 bases respectively, with 11 bases between them. CDR3 region: CASSLGIGAQPQHF. In nucleotides, the CDR3 is TGTGCCAGCAGCTTAGGGATTGGGGCCCAGCCCCAGCATTTT.

J is TRBJ2-7 and V is TRBV5-1; D may be TRBD1 (6 bases). The CDR3 loop spans 13 amino acids. The germline V gene has CDR1 SGHRS and CDR2 YFSETQ. Deletions cut 1 base from V and 4 bases from J, with 9 bases between. CDR3 sequence: CASSLSGAYEQYV. The CDR3 DNA reads TGCGCCAGCAGCTTGTCAGGGGCTTACGAGCAGTACGTC.

Worth noting for this clonotype: A much larger clone differs from this one at a single base, so this may be a read error. V is TRBV7-9 and J is TRBJ1-1; tentative D call: TRBD1 (5 bases). The V gene's germline CDR1 is SEHNR and CDR2 FQNEAQ (reference sequence). This CDR3 contains 14 residues. The DNA of the CDR3 is TGTGCCAGCAGCGGACTGACAGTCTACACTGAAGCTCTCTTT. Translated, it gives CASSGLTVYTEALF.

This chain connects TRBV7-9 to TRBJ2-3, with D possibly TRBD2 on 6 matching bases. There are 17 residues in the CDR3. V was pared by 1 base and J by 2 bases, with 16 bases between. Germline values: CDR1 SEHNR, CDR2 FQNEAQ (reference sequence). The CDR3 region has the DNA TGTGCCAGCAGCTTAGTCATTAGCGGAGCTTACACAGATACGCAGTATTTT. It is translated as CASSLVISGAYTDTQYF.